The 32 T cell receptor beta chains below were found in one sample sequenced in a study of CD8+CD57+ T cells in acquired aplastic anemia. Genomic DNA served as template for TCR beta VDJ and CDR3 profiling. TCRdb itself ran the reads through MiXCR, one entry per CDR3 protein. The sample comprises hundreds of thousands of distinct CDR3 sequences, roughly 82% of which are singletons, and over 35% rests with the top ten. For sequencing, patients were chosen who had shown expansion of CD8+CD57+ cells by flow cytometry. Sequencing was carried out using sorted CD4+, CD8+, or CD8+CD57+ T cells (not recorded which) from PBMCs. These receptors were collected from a human donor with aplastic anemia.

Remarks on this clonotype: One junction end disagrees with the germline gene, perhaps due to a read error. This chain links TRBV7-3 with TRBJ2-1; D is possibly TRBD2 (5 bases). Per the germline V gene, CDR1 is SGHTA and CDR2 is FQGTGA. CDR3 length: 14 residues. As DNA, the CDR3 is TGTGCCAGCTCAGGAGAGGGCAACGCCGTTGAGCAGTTATTC. Its translation is CASSGEGNAVEQLF.

This clonotype was observed a few times. V usage is TRBV5-8 and J usage is TRBJ2-7, with D perhaps TRBD2 (5 bases). V gave up 0 bases and J gave up 2 bases, with 6 bases separating them. The V gene's germline CDR1 is SGHTS and CDR2 YDEGEE. This CDR3 has 13 amino acids. Here the CDR3 DNA reads TGTGCCAGCAGCTTGGAGAGGGCCTACGAGCAGTACTTC. As protein: CASSLERAYEQYF.

This sequence joins TRBV12-3 or TRBV12-4 and TRBJ2-7; D may be TRBD2 (5 bases). V dropped 6 bases and J dropped 3 bases, with 9 bases sitting between them. The length of the CDR3 is 12 residues. CDR3 amino acids: CASRSTSYEQYF. The CDR3 DNA sequence: TGTGCCAGCAGATCCACTAGCTACGAGCAGTACTTC.

This clonotype was seen just once. The gene calls are TRBV7-3 and TRBJ1-1; 9 bases line up with TRBD1. Germline CDR1 reads SGHTA; CDR2 reads FQGTGA. The CDR3 totals 13 residues. The V and J ends lost 5 bases and 11 bases, in that order; junction bases with no gene match: 9. The CDR3 nucleotides are TGTGCCAGCAGCGCTGGGACAGGGTCCAATGCTTTCTTT. Translated: CASSAGTGSNAFF.

Note on this clonotype: The junction differs from germline at one of its ends, possibly a read error. The gene calls are TRBV7-8 and TRBJ2-1; D unclear. Looked up from germline, CDR1 is SGHVS and CDR2 is FQNEAQ. The CDR3 has 15 amino acids. The chain's CDR3 is CASSLARRAGTQHFF. CDR3 coding DNA: TGTGCCAGCAGCTTAGCGAGACGTGCCGGTACTCAGCATTTCTTC. The full variable domain, its missing parts supplied by reference TRBV7-8 and TRBJ2-1, is GAGVSQSPRYKVAKRGQDVALRCDPISGHVSLFWYQQALGQGPEFLTYFQNEAQLDKSGLPSDRFFAERPEGSVSTLKIQRTQQEDSAVYLCASSLARRAGTQHFFGPGTRLTVL.

This sequence joins TRBV7-9 and TRBJ2-5, with 8 bases aligning to TRBD1. The J segment lost 2 bases and the V segment lost 10 bases, leaving 9 bases of the junction unmatched. The CDR3 covers 14 residues. Germline V gene data show CDR1 as SEHNR and CDR2 as FQNEAQ (reference sequence). The CDR3 reads CAIPGGGDQETQYF. CDR3 nucleotides: TGTGCCATCCCAGGGGGCGGCGATCAAGAGACCCAGTACTTC.

This clonotype was detected only a few times. The chain couples TRBV7-9 to TRBJ2-5, with a possible D match to TRBD2 (7 bases). Trimming cost V 11 bases and J 5 bases, with 15 bases left between them. Germline-derived CDR1 and CDR2 are SEHNR and FQNEAQ (reference sequence). This CDR3 region has 12 residues. The CDR3 sequence: CAGLGGAETQYF. CDR3 DNA sequence: TGTGCCGGCTTAGGGGGGGCGGAGACCCAGTACTTC.

The genes are TRBV5-5 and TRBJ2-1; D gene ambiguous. Trimming left V 1 base short and J 0 bases short, with 8 bases between. This CDR3 has 15 amino acids. Germline values: CDR1 SGHKS, CDR2 YYEKEE (reference sequence). The CDR3 loop is CASSLYENSYNEQFF. The CDR3 DNA follows: TGTGCCAGCAGCTTGTACGAGAACTCCTACAATGAGCAGTTCTTC.

This chain uses TRBV9 with TRBJ1-4; D is uncertain. This CDR3 comprises 17 residues. Germline CDR1 reads SGDLS; CDR2 reads YYNGEE. V was clipped by 3 bases and J by 5 bases, with 20 bases between them. CDR3: CASSAPLAGYNNEKLFF. The CDR3 bases are TGTGCCAGCAGCGCCCCACTAGCGGGGTACAACAATGAAAAACTGTTTTTT.

Remarks on this clonotype: One end of the junction varies from germline; a read error may be responsible. The V call is TRBV7-9, the J call TRBJ2-3; 13 nucleotides align to TRBD2. The CDR3 covers 14 residues. CDR1 SEHNR and CDR2 FQNEAQ come from the germline V gene (reference sequence). CDR3 nucleotide sequence: TGTGCCAGCAGCCGTGCGACTAGCGGGGGGACGGATACGTTT. Its protein product is CASSRATSGGTDTF.

As to this clonotype: The CDR3 does not close with the conserved phenylalanine or tryptophan, likely indicating a read error. It is unclear where the CDR3 begins or ends on the DNA, so no DNA is shown, and the CDR3 is as TCRdb lists it. The CDR3 spells CASSVGDSRKLFL. The genes are TRBV9 and TRBJ2-2; the DNA was not compared with TRBD2, the D call given in the table. CDR1 is SGDLS and CDR2 is YYNGEE in the germline V gene. Including both end residues, the CDR3 is 13 amino acids long.

The V and J genes are TRBV9 and TRBJ2-7; no reliable D call. Germline V gene lookup returns CDR1 SGDLS and CDR2 YYNGEE. The V end lost 4 bases, the J end lost 2 bases, and 25 bases lay between the germline ends. This CDR3 contains 18 residues. The CDR3 sequence is CASSFRPDAKSFAYEQYV. CDR3 coding DNA: TGTGCCAGCAGCTTTCGGCCGGACGCGAAATCTTTTGCCTACGAGCAGTACGTC.

This clonotype was counted a single time. One end of the junction does not line up with germline, which may come from a read error. The genes are TRBV7-2 and TRBJ2-7, with 7 bases identical to TRBD1. CDR3 length: 14 residues. The V gene's germline CDR1 is SGHTA and CDR2 FQGNSA. CDR3 coding DNA: TGTGCCAGCAGCTTGCCAGGGGGAGCCTGGAAGCAGGTCTTC. Translation: CASSLPGGAWKQVF.

This clonotype was recorded a few times. The rearrangement uses TRBV10-3 and TRBJ1-2; D might be TRBD1 (6 bases). Trimming cost V 11 bases and J 4 bases, with 17 bases left between them. Germline V gene lookup returns CDR1 ENHRY and CDR2 SYGVKD. There are 13 residues in the CDR3. The CDR3 sequence: CAARGGDTYGYTF. The DNA of the CDR3 is TGTGCCGCAAGGGGAGGGGACACCTATGGCTACACCTTC.

A single count supports this clonotype. V usage is TRBV7-6 and J usage is TRBJ1-1, with no clear D. V lost 5 bases and J lost 11, with 27 bases in between. The germline V gene has CDR1 SGHVS and CDR2 FNYEAQ. The CDR3 runs 16 residues. The CDR3 DNA reads as TGTGCCAGCAGCGTAGGAGTGGACTTTTCCTACGAGCAGGCTTTCTTT. The encoded protein is CASSVGVDFSYEQAFF. Supplemented by reference TRBV7-6 and TRBJ1-1, the full variable domain reads GAGVSQSPRYKVTKRGQDVALRCDPISGHVSLYWYRQALGQGPEFLTYFNYEAQQDKSGLPNDRFSAERPEGSISTLTIQRTEQRDSAMYRCASSVGVDFSYEQAFFGQGTRLTVV.

In the case of this clonotype: This is likely a read error, given that the CDR3 carries no conserved phenylalanine or tryptophan at its end. Because the CDR3's place on the DNA is in doubt, the DNA is left out and the CDR3 is given as listed by TCRdb. The chain recombines TRBV7-9 with TRBJ2-3; TRBD2 was called by the table and not checked on the DNA. CDR1 and CDR2 (germline): SEHNR, FQNEAQ (reference sequence). The CDR3 spans 13 residues, counting both ends. The CDR3 spells CASRFQRSGTKYL.

The V and J genes are TRBV7-8 and TRBJ2-7; weak D call: TRBD2 (6 bases). Per germline, CDR1 SGHVS and CDR2 FQNEAQ. V was cut by 3 bases and J by 4 bases, with 25 bases left in between. CDR3 size: 18 residues. The CDR3 protein is CASSFEGGPAALYYEQYV. CDR3 in DNA: TGTGCCAGCAGCTTTGAGGGAGGCCCCGCTGCGCTGTATTACGAGCAGTACGTC.

V and J are TRBV9 and TRBJ2-1; 7 positions match TRBD2. J gave up 0 bases and V 4 bases, and 7 bases lay outside the gene matches. Per germline, CDR1 SGDLS and CDR2 YYNGEE. This CDR3 comprises 16 residues. The DNA of the CDR3 is TGTGCCAGCAGCTCTAAAGCGGGAAGCTCCTACAATGAGCAGTTCTTC. The encoded protein is CASSSKAGSSYNEQFF.

This clonotype was found once. The V gene is TRBV11-3, the J gene TRBJ2-2; D is perhaps TRBD1 or TRBD2 (5 bases each). CDR3 length equals 16 residues. Trimming removed 3 bases at V and 5 bases at J, with 16 bases between. The germline CDR1 and CDR2 sequences are SGHNT and YENEEA. CDR3 DNA: TGTGCCAGCAGCTTTCATCCAGACGGGGCGACCGGGGAGCTGTTTTTT. Its translation: CASSFHPDGATGELFF.

The V call is TRBV7-9, the J call TRBJ2-6, with TRBD2 as a possible D gene (5 bases). V shed 7 bases and J shed 8 bases, with 24 bases lying between them. The CDR3 runs 17 residues. Germline V lookup: CDR1 SEHNR, CDR2 FQNEAQ (reference sequence). The CDR3 is CASTPARVPSRPNVLTF. In DNA, the CDR3 is TGTGCCAGCACCCCAGCGAGGGTCCCCTCTAGGCCCAACGTCCTGACTTTC.

The CDR3 DNA reads as TGTGCCAGCAGCTTAGGGTCAGACGCGCAGGATCTTTCCTACGAGCAGTACGTC. It translates to CASSLGSDAQDLSYEQYV. The chain links TRBV9 to TRBJ2-7; D is unresolved. The CDR3 is 18 amino acids. The V and J ends lost 4 bases and 1 base respectively, with 24 bases between them. Germline V gene data show CDR1 as SGDLS and CDR2 as YYNGEE.

V is TRBV7-2 and J is TRBJ1-6; 10 positions match TRBD1. The germline gives CDR1 SGHTA, CDR2 FQGNSA. CDR3 length: 16 amino acids. Losses at the gene ends were 3 bases for V and 15 bases for J; bases not matched to a gene: 14. DNA for the CDR3: TGTGCCAGCAGCTTGACAGGGGGCGCCTATAATTGCTACCTCCACTTT. Its protein is CASSLTGGAYNCYLHF.

There are many counts of this clonotype. The V call is TRBV6-2 or TRBV6-3, the J call TRBJ1-1; no clear D gene. Trimming took 5 bases from V and 1 from J, leaving 11 bases between them. The CDR3 length is 14 residues. Germline V gives CDR1 MNHEY, CDR2 SVGEGT. CDR3 sequence reads: CASSHPSGNTEAFF. The DNA for the CDR3 is TGTGCCAGCAGTCACCCCAGTGGGAACACTGAAGCTTTCTTT.

This clonotype was detected once. V usage is TRBV7-8 and J usage is TRBJ2-7, with a weak D call TRBD2 (5 bases). CDR3 length: 15 residues. V gave up 0 bases and J gave up 8 bases, with 17 bases separating them. Germline V CDR1 and CDR2: SGHVS, FQNEAQ. In nucleotides, the CDR3 is TGTGCCAGCAGCTTAGCGGGAAGAGCGGATTCCCAGCAGTACTTC. It codes for CASSLAGRADSQQYF.

This chain connects TRBV7-6 to TRBJ2-5; no clear D. V lost 8 bases, J lost 5 bases, and 12 bases lay in between. This CDR3 has 12 residues. The V gene's germline CDR1 is SGHVS and CDR2 FNYEAQ. The DNA for the CDR3 is TGTGCCAGCGGCGCGGCTAGGGAGACCCAGTACTTC. The encoded protein is CASGAARETQYF.

In this sample, this clonotype turned up once. The V and J genes are TRBV20-1 and TRBJ2-7; D uncertain. Trimming shortened V by 6 bases and J by 6 bases, and 12 bases separated the two germline ends. Germline CDR1 is DFQATT and CDR2 is SNEGSKA (reference sequence). This CDR3 spans 11 amino acids. CDR3 sequence (DNA): TGCAGTGCGCATGCAATCTGCGAGCAGTACTTC. Amino acid sequence: CSAHAICEQYF.

This chain links TRBV5-1 with TRBJ1-2; D gene uncertain. The CDR3 runs 15 residues. Germline assignment: CDR1 SGHRS and CDR2 YFSETQ. Trimming stripped 4 bases from V and 5 bases from J, with 18 bases between. The chain's CDR3 is CASSPRDSSIYGYTF. CDR3 coding DNA: TGCGCCAGCAGCCCGCGAGATAGCTCTATTTATGGCTACACCTTC.

The chain joins TRBV7-8 to TRBJ2-3, with 7 bases identical to TRBD2. The V gene's germline CDR1 is SGHVS and CDR2 FQNEAQ. J was trimmed by 11 bases and V by 0 bases; bases with no gene match: 11. The length of the CDR3 is 15 residues. The CDR3 reads CASSLAGGSEAQQYF. The CDR3 DNA is TGTGCCAGCAGCTTAGCGGGAGGGAGCGAAGCGCAGCAGTATTTT.

The rearrangement links TRBV7-6 to TRBJ2-7, with a tentative D call TRBD1 (5 bases). The CDR3 spans 14 residues. Germline V gives CDR1 SGHVS, CDR2 FNYEAQ. The V end lost 6 bases, the J end lost 3 bases, and 15 bases lay between the germline ends. The chain's CDR3 is CASSQQEILYEQYV. The DNA for the CDR3 is TGTGCCAGCAGTCAACAGGAAATCCTCTACGAGCAGTACGTC.

This clonotype was picked up one time. At one end, the junction sequence differs from germline, possibly due to a read error. This chain links TRBV2 with TRBJ1-2; possibly TRBD1 for D (5 bases). Germline V CDR1 and CDR2: SNHLY, FYNNEI. This CDR3 contains 13 residues. CDR3 sequence reads: CASSGAGGASYSF. CDR3 in DNA: TGTGCCAGCAGCGGGGCTGGGGGAGCTAGCTACAGCTTC.

Note on this clonotype: Because it lacks the conserved phenylalanine or tryptophan at the end, this CDR3 is likely a read error. It is unclear where the CDR3 begins or ends on the DNA, so no DNA is shown, and the CDR3 is as TCRdb lists it. This chain connects TRBV7-9 to TRBJ1-1. The CDR3 has 13 amino acids, counting both end residues. In germline, CDR1 is SEHNR, CDR2 FQNEAQ (reference sequence). The CDR3 spells CASSLQGSGGGDE.

This clonotype has only a few counts. The V call is TRBV2, the J call TRBJ1-1, with D tentatively TRBD1 (5 bases). This CDR3 has 12 residues. Trimming removed 8 bases at V and 6 bases at J, with 13 bases between. The germline V gene has CDR1 SNHLY and CDR2 FYNNEI. The CDR3 here is CASGDGVAEAFF. The CDR3 region has the DNA TGTGCCAGCGGGGACGGGGTAGCTGAAGCTTTCTTT.